The clone carrying this T cell receptor beta chain came up many times. What it binds is unknown. What was amplified from RNA transcripts were TCR beta CDR3 regions. HTBI primers were used for first-round RT-PCR of the TCR CDR3. In TCRdb, the multiplex PCR reads were re-called with MiXCR into one record per CDR3 protein. The repertoire holds about 160,000 distinct CDR3 sequences, with roughly 10% as singletons. This CDR3 spans 17 amino acids. V lost 3 bases, J lost 2 bases, and 10 bases stayed unmatched. Germline CDR1 reads KGHDR; CDR2 reads SFDVKD. These data belong to a study of T cells in Graves' hyperthyroidism and ophthalmopathy. Broader study findings: Through a model of 13 V-J features, ophthalmopathy was separated from stable hyperthyroidism.

For the diagnoses, clinical symptoms, serum thyroxine and TRAb, thyroid ultrasound and orbital computed tomography were used. The PBMCs were sourced from fresh peripheral blood (approximately 9.6 ml). This chain joins TRBV24-1 and TRBJ1-2, with 8 bases lining up with TRBD1. The sequence came from a woman between 18 and 29 years old with Graves' hyperthyroidism that later progressed to Graves' ophthalmopathy. The sequenced material came from blood. The CDR3 coding sequence is TGTGCCACCAGTGATACGTTCGGACAGGGCGGGAACTATGGCTACACCTTC. Its protein is CATSDTFGQGGNYGYTF.